These 30 T cell receptor beta chains share one sample of origin, sequenced in a study of blood T cell repertoires in COVID-19. Some clones are missing from TCRdb's copy, which holds only in-frame ones; the method was immunoSEQ multiplex PCR. The table lists 250,000 or so clones, approximately 86% of them singletons, with roughly 2% in the top ten. The source material was peripheral blood. All receptors derive from a man aged 25-45 years with active or convalescent COVID-19.

This clone has a single count. The rearrangement uses TRBV28 and TRBJ1-4, with 8 bases matching TRBD1. Trimming removed 2 bases from V and 4 bases from J; junction bases left unmatched: 3. This CDR3 comprises 15 residues. Germline V gives CDR1 MDHEN, CDR2 SYDVKM. CDR3 in DNA: TGTGCCAGCAGTTTAAACAGGGGGATTAATGAAAAACTGTTTTTT. It specifies CASSLNRGINEKLFF.

The chain links TRBV2 to TRBJ2-7; TRBD1 aligns across 9 bases. This CDR3 spans 13 amino acids. Trimming took 9 bases from V and 2 from J; bases not matched to a gene: 5. Germline V gives CDR1 SNHLY, CDR2 FYNNEI. CDR3 nucleotide sequence: TGTGCCAGGGGGGACAGGGTTACCTACGAGCAGTACTTC. This gives the protein CARGDRVTYEQYF.

The genes are TRBV7-2 and TRBJ1-3, with D tentatively TRBD1 (5 bases). The CDR3 is 15 residues long. The germline V and J ends were trimmed by 7 bases and 0 bases, with 13 bases remaining between them. The germline gives CDR1 SGHTA, CDR2 FQGNSA. The chain's CDR3 is CASTPGINSGNTIYF. In nucleotides, the CDR3 is TGTGCCAGCACACCAGGGATAAACTCTGGAAACACCATATATTTT. Full variable domain (rest looked up from reference TRBV7-2 and TRBJ1-3): GAGVSQSPSNKVTEKGKDVELRCDPISGHTALYWYRQSLGQGLEFLIYFQGNSAPDKSGLPSDRFSAERTGGSVSTLTIQRTQQEDSAVYLCASTPGINSGNTIYFGEGSWLTVV.

This rearrangement joins TRBV5-8 to TRBJ2-5; D perhaps matches TRBD1 (5 bases). This CDR3 contains 12 residues. Trimming stripped 5 bases from V and 4 bases from J, with 9 bases between. The V gene's germline CDR1 is SGHTS and CDR2 YDEGEE. CDR3 loop: CASRSRVETQYF. In nucleotides, the CDR3 is TGTGCCAGCAGATCCAGGGTAGAGACCCAGTACTTC.

CDR3 in DNA: TGTGCCAGCAGCCTCTGGACAGGGGGCGCGGATCAGCCCCAGCATTTT. It encodes CASSLWTGGADQPQHF. This sequence joins TRBV5-5 and TRBJ1-5; 11 bases are a match to TRBD1. Unmatched junction bases numbered 8, after V lost 4 bases and J lost 5 bases. Germline V lookup: CDR1 SGHKS, CDR2 YYEKEE (reference sequence). CDR3 size: 16 residues.

The rearrangement joins TRBV3-1 (or the pseudogene TRBV3-2) to TRBJ2-5; D is unresolved. The CDR3 sequence is 14 residues long. The germline V gene has CDR1 LGHDT and CDR2 YNNKEL (reference sequence). V was cut by 2 bases and J by 0 bases, with 7 bases left in between. CDR3: CASSQTEYQETQYF. The DNA for the CDR3 is TGTGCCAGCAGCCAAACAGAGTACCAAGAGACCCAGTACTTC.

This chain uses TRBV5-1 with TRBJ2-7; 9 nucleotides line up with TRBD1. The CDR3 length is 15 residues. With V trimmed by 4 bases and J by 5 bases, 10 bases remained unmatched. Germline CDR1 is SGHRS and CDR2 is YFSETQ. The CDR3 sequence is CASSPGTGTGHEQYF. For the CDR3, the DNA is TGCGCCAGCAGCCCCGGGACCGGGACAGGGCACGAGCAGTACTTC.

The chain employs TRBV7-2 and TRBJ2-5; 8 nucleotides match TRBD1. CDR1 is SGHTA, CDR2 FQGNSA, per germline. There are 14 residues in the CDR3. The trim removed 4 bases at V and 4 bases at J, leaving 5 bases unmatched. Written as DNA, the CDR3 is TGTGCCAGCAGCTCCGGACAGGGTAGAGAGACCCAGTACTTC. It yields the protein CASSSGQGRETQYF.

The V call is TRBV5-6, the J call TRBJ1-1, with TRBD1 matching 8 bases. V trimming: 4 bases; J trimming: 8 bases; junction bases outside the gene matches: 7. Germline V CDR1 and CDR2: SGHDT, YYEEEE. CDR3 length: 13 amino acids. The CDR3 sequence: CASSRRTGLEAFF. In DNA form, the CDR3 reads TGTGCCAGCAGCAGGAGGACAGGGCTCGAAGCTTTCTTT. Full variable domain (remainder filled in from reference TRBV5-6 and TRBJ1-1): DAGVTQSPTHLIKTRGQQVTLRCSPKSGHDTVSWYQQALGQGPQFIFQYYEEEERQRGNFPDRFSGHQFPNYSSELNVNALLLGDSALYLCASSRRTGLEAFFGQGTRLTVV.

This chain uses TRBV29-1 with TRBJ1-2; D is unclear. V lost 2 bases to trimming and J lost 0 bases, with 13 bases between them. This CDR3 is built from 15 residues. Germline V gene sequence: CDR1 SQVTM, CDR2 ANQGSEA. The CDR3 protein is CSVEFEGTSNYGYTF. The DNA for the CDR3 is TGCAGCGTTGAATTCGAGGGAACATCTAACTATGGCTACACCTTC.

The chain employs TRBV24-1 and TRBJ1-4, with a possible D match to TRBD1 (6 bases). The germline V gene has CDR1 KGHDR and CDR2 SFDVKD. The CDR3 length is 16 residues. V was clipped by 0 bases and J by 7 bases, with 14 bases between them. The CDR3 coding sequence is TGTGCCACCAGTGATTTGGCAGGGGCCGTAGTTGAAAAACTGTTTTTT. This sequence encodes CATSDLAGAVVEKLFF.

The V call is TRBV5-1, the J call TRBJ1-3; a possible D gene is TRBD1 (6 bases). The germline V gene encodes CDR1 SGHRS and CDR2 YFSETQ. V was cut by 0 bases and J by 4 bases, with 20 bases left in between. The CDR3 consists of 18 residues. CDR3 DNA: TGCGCCAGCAGCTTGGAAAAAGACGGGGGGGCTTTCGGAAACACCATATATTTT. Translated: CASSLEKDGGAFGNTIYF.

The rearrangement joins TRBV7-9 to TRBJ2-3, with TRBD2 identical over 13 bases. CDR3 length: 17 amino acids. J was trimmed by 5 bases and V by 5 bases; bases with no gene match: 10. Germline V gives CDR1 SEHNR, CDR2 FQNEAQ (reference sequence). The chain's CDR3 is CASSPRLAGGRGDTQYF. CDR3 nucleotide sequence: TGTGCCAGCAGCCCCAGACTAGCGGGGGGCCGGGGAGATACGCAGTATTTT.

The J gene is TRBJ1-1, the V gene TRBV2, with D maybe TRBD1 (5 bases). Per the germline V gene, CDR1 is SNHLY and CDR2 is FYNNEI. The CDR3 is 12 residues long. Trimming cost V 3 bases and J 3 bases, with 5 bases left between them. CDR3 DNA sequence: TGTGCCAGCAGTGACAGGGACACTGAAGCTTTCTTT. Residues: CASSDRDTEAFF. Full variable domain (remainder filled in from reference TRBV2 and TRBJ1-1): EPEVTQTPSHQVTQMGQEVILRCVPISNHLYFYWYRQILGQKVEFLVSFYNNEISEKSEIFDDQFSVERPDGSNFTLKIRSTKLEDSAMYFCASSDRDTEAFFGQGTRLTVV.

This chain uses TRBV6-1 with TRBJ1-3; maybe TRBD1 (5 bases). V gave up 4 bases and J gave up 0 bases, with 16 bases separating them. The CDR3 contains 17 residues. Germline V CDR1 and CDR2: MNHNS, SASEGT. CDR3 DNA: TGTGCCAGCAGTGGGGGCTGGACGGGTTTCTCTGGAAACACCATATATTTT. Protein: CASSGGWTGFSGNTIYF.

The V gene is TRBV27, the J gene TRBJ2-2; 8 bases line up with TRBD1. CDR1 MNHEY and CDR2 SMNVEV come from the germline V gene (reference sequence). CDR3 size: 17 residues. The J segment lost 5 bases and the V segment lost 3 bases, leaving 11 bases of the junction unmatched. CDR3 in amino acids: CASSLRPPGGRTGELFF. CDR3 DNA: TGTGCCAGCAGTTTGCGTCCGCCAGGGGGCCGAACCGGGGAGCTGTTTTTT.

The CDR3 is CASSPGTGVITDTQYF. The DNA of the CDR3 is TGTGCCAGCAGCCCCGGGACAGGGGTGATCACAGATACGCAGTATTTT. The chain combines TRBV7-7 with TRBJ2-3, with TRBD1 identical over 10 bases. V dropped 5 bases and J dropped 2; count of bases not matched to a gene: 7. The CDR3 has 16 amino acids. Germline CDR1 and CDR2: SSHAT and FNYEAQ (reference sequence).

The chain couples TRBV2 to TRBJ2-2; no firm D call. The CDR3 consists of 12 residues. The ends were cut back, 3 bases at V and 7 bases at J, with 6 bases in the middle. CDR1 and CDR2 (germline): SNHLY, FYNNEI. The CDR3: CASSDLNGELFF. The CDR3 nucleotides read TGTGCCAGCAGTGATCTTAACGGGGAGCTGTTTTTT.

This clone has a single count. The chain links TRBV12-3 or TRBV12-4 to TRBJ1-6; no clear D gene. The CDR3 sequence is 13 residues long. The V end was cut by 1 base, the J end by 8 bases, with 6 bases between. CDR3 sequence reads: CASSLGLDSPLHF. In DNA, the CDR3 is TGTGCCAGCAGTTTAGGGCTTGATTCACCCCTCCACTTT.

V and J are TRBV30 and TRBJ1-2; D gene ambiguous. V shed 4 bases and J shed 4 bases, with 7 bases lying between them. Per the germline V gene, CDR1 is GTSNPN and CDR2 is SVGIG (reference sequence). The CDR3 is 11 amino acids. DNA for the CDR3: TGTGCCTGGACAACGGGCTATGGCTACACCTTC. Its translation: CAWTTGYGYTF.

CDR3 loop: CSASKAGDGEQYF. As DNA, the CDR3 is TGCAGTGCTAGTAAAGCGGGGGATGGCGAGCAGTACTTC. V and J are TRBV20-1 and TRBJ2-7; 8 positions match TRBD2. With 3 bases clipped from V and 6 bases from J, the junction kept 7 bases outside the gene matches. CDR1 and CDR2 from the germline V gene are DFQATT and SNEGSKA (reference sequence). The CDR3 has 13 residues.

The chain is built from TRBV7-6 and TRBJ2-3; a possible D gene is TRBD2 (6 bases). Germline-derived CDR1 and CDR2 are SGHVS and FNYEAQ. Trimming shortened V by 5 bases and J by 1 base, and 13 bases separated the two germline ends. The CDR3 contains 15 residues. The CDR3 spells CASSPTGVGTDTQYF. The CDR3, as DNA: TGTGCCAGCAGCCCCACGGGGGTTGGCACAGATACGCAGTATTTT.

The genes are TRBV11-2 and TRBJ1-4; a weak D match, TRBD1 (6 bases). Germline V gives CDR1 SGHAT, CDR2 FQNNGV. This CDR3 is 15 amino acids long. V shed 5 bases and J shed 8 bases, with 18 bases lying between them. The CDR3 nucleotides are TGTGCCAGCAGCCCCATCGGGGGGGCGGTCGAAAAACTGTTTTTT. This gives the protein CASSPIGGAVEKLFF.

This chain uses TRBV2 with TRBJ1-6; TRBD1 is a possible D gene (6 bases). Germline V gives CDR1 SNHLY, CDR2 FYNNEI. V was clipped by 8 bases and J by 9 bases, with 17 bases between them. The CDR3 length is 14 residues. The CDR3 reads CASEDSRGASPLHF. The CDR3, as DNA: TGTGCCAGCGAGGATTCCAGGGGAGCTTCACCCCTCCACTTT.

The V gene is TRBV7-4, the J gene TRBJ1-3; 11 positions agree with TRBD1. Looked up from germline, CDR1 is SGHVT and CDR2 is SQSDAQ. CDR3 length: 17 residues. The ends lost 5 bases at V and 8 bases at J; junction bases unmatched: 14. This CDR3 is CASSPQGQGAPRDTIYF. Here the CDR3 DNA reads TGTGCCAGCAGCCCCCAAGGACAGGGGGCCCCTAGGGACACCATATATTTT.

The rearrangement joins TRBV13 to TRBJ2-5; 8 nucleotides line up with TRBD2. The germline V gene has CDR1 PRHDT and CDR2 FYEKMQ (reference sequence). The trim removed 8 bases at V and 4 bases at J, leaving 9 bases unmatched. The CDR3 consists of 14 residues. The CDR3 reads CASLAGGRRETQYF. For the CDR3, the DNA is TGTGCCAGCTTGGCGGGGGGCCGTCGAGAGACCCAGTACTTC.

The chain uses TRBV12-1 and TRBJ2-7; the table's D gene call, TRBD1, was not cross checked with the DNA. TRBV12-1 is recorded as a pseudogene. The CDR3 length is 17 residues. The CDR3 DNA is TGTGCCAGCAGCATAAACCCGGGGACAGGGGCCCCCCACGAGCAGTACTTC. This translates into CASSINPGTGAPHEQYF.

This clone was recorded once. The chain links TRBV7-9 to TRBJ1-1; perhaps TRBD1 as D (6 bases). Trimming cost V 2 bases and J 2 bases, with 12 bases left between them. Looked up from germline, CDR1 is SEHNR and CDR2 is FQNEAQ (reference sequence). CDR3 size: 15 residues. This CDR3 is CASSLQGNGNTEAFF. CDR3 nucleotides: TGTGCCAGCAGCTTACAGGGGAATGGAAACACTGAAGCTTTCTTT.

This chain connects TRBV5-4 to TRBJ1-3; weak D call: TRBD1 (6 bases). With 0 bases removed from V and 2 bases from J, the gap between germline ends came to 9 bases. The CDR3 runs 15 residues. Germline CDR1 SGHNT, CDR2 YYREEE (reference sequence). CDR3 in DNA: TGTGCCAGCAGCTTGGGAGGGACACCTGGAAACACCATATATTTT. Its translation: CASSLGGTPGNTIYF.

The rearrangement uses TRBV9 and TRBJ1-2, with 11 bases lining up with TRBD1. From germline, CDR1 is SGDLS and CDR2 YYNGEE. V lost 4 bases and J lost 7; bases outside the gene matches: 9. This CDR3 spans 15 amino acids. The CDR3 nucleotides are TGTGCCAGCAGCCCTACCTCGGACAGGGGGCTTGGCTACACCTTC. Translated: CASSPTSDRGLGYTF.